This record concerns one T cell receptor (beta chain) sequence. Antigen specificity is unknown. This CDR3 is 15 amino acids long. The germline CDR1 and CDR2 sequences are MRHNA and SNTAGT. Trimming took 2 bases from V and 3 from J, leaving 8 bases between them. This record comes from a study of T cells after posttransplantation cyclophosphamide. Study results and caveats: Recipient CMV seropositivity and CMV reactivation strongly tracked TRB clonality.

Controls had myeloablative marrow grafts with methotrexate and calcineurin inhibitor, sampled at 1 year. The method was immunoSEQ multiplex PCR; TCRdb's version includes in-frame clones alone and lacks a portion of them. Here the sample spans roughly 17,000 clones, 85% being singletons. The chain employs TRBV6-4 and TRBJ2-6; D not resolved. The starting material was PBMCs, obtained after allogeneic stem cell transplant with calcineurin inhibitor and methotrexate. The TCR comes from a female patient between 18 and 30 years old who received an allogeneic stem cell transplant from an unrelated donor, was CMV-positive, and had acute and chronic GVHD. Some T cells may originate from the graft donor. The CDR3 DNA reads TGTGCCAGCAGTGACGGCGGAGTTGGGGCCAACGTCCTGACTTTC. It specifies CASSDGGVGANVLTF.